One and the same sample provided the 27 T cell receptor beta chains below, sequenced in a study of cytomegalovirus exposure and HLA in healthy donors. This PCR relied on a set of 60 Vbeta primers and 13 Jbeta primers. TCRdb's table, derived via immunoSEQ multiplex PCR, lists solely in-frame clones and lacks some. The sample carries about 110,000 clones, just over 70% recorded once. The specimen was PBMCs. The origin of the receptors is a boy aged 10-17 years in good health and CMV-seronegative.

This sequence joins TRBV7-2 and TRBJ1-5; TRBD1 is a possible D gene (5 bases). The germline V and J ends were trimmed by 1 base and 5 bases, with 12 bases remaining between them. The germline CDR1 and CDR2 sequences are SGHTA and FQGNSA. This CDR3 has 15 amino acids. DNA of the CDR3: TGTGCCAGCAGCTTAGTCAAGGGGCTGTATCAGCCCCAGCATTTT. This encodes CASSLVKGLYQPQHF.

This clone has only one observation. This chain uses TRBV7-2 with TRBJ1-1, with unresolved D. With 1 base removed from V and 5 bases from J, the gap between germline ends came to 8 bases. CDR3 size: 13 residues. Germline V lookup: CDR1 SGHTA, CDR2 FQGNSA. CDR3 nucleotide sequence: TGTGCCAGCAGCTTAGAACGACTTACTGAAGCTTTCTTT. This encodes CASSLERLTEAFF.

V usage is TRBV7-9 and J usage is TRBJ1-4, with 8 bases fitting TRBD1. The CDR3 loop spans 15 amino acids. Germline CDR1 and CDR2: SEHNR and FQNEAQ (reference sequence). V lost 5 bases to trimming and J lost 3 bases; unmatched junction nucleotides: 5. Here the CDR3 DNA reads TGTGCCAGCAGCACCCGGACAGGGTCTAATGAAAAACTGTTTTTT. Amino acid sequence: CASSTRTGSNEKLFF.

This chain connects TRBV18 to TRBJ1-3; TRBD1 matches 8 bases. The CDR3 length is 16 residues. The trim removed 4 bases at V and 4 bases at J, leaving 9 bases unmatched. From germline, CDR1 is KGHSH and CDR2 LQKENI. CDR3: CASSRGQVKWGNTIYF. The CDR3 DNA reads as TGTGCCAGCTCACGGGGACAGGTGAAGTGGGGAAACACCATATATTTT.

V gene TRBV18 combines with J gene TRBJ1-1; the match to TRBD1 covers 7 bases. The CDR3 runs to 15 residues. The V gene's germline CDR1 is KGHSH and CDR2 LQKENI. V lost 0 bases to trimming and J lost 3 bases; unmatched junction nucleotides: 4. The CDR3 coding sequence is TGTGCCAGCTCACCACCAGGGGGCGGTTACACTGAAGCTTTCTTT. It specifies CASSPPGGGYTEAFF.

The V gene is TRBV5-1, the J gene TRBJ1-1, with no clear D. The V end was cut by 2 bases, the J end by 1 base, with 6 bases between. The germline CDR1 and CDR2 sequences are SGHRS and YFSETQ. CDR3 size: 13 residues. CDR3 DNA sequence: TGCGCCAGCAGCTTAACAACGAACACTGAAGCTTTCTTT. Its protein is CASSLTTNTEAFF.

This clone has a handful of counts. The V and J genes are TRBV4-1 and TRBJ2-5; D is perhaps TRBD1 (5 bases). CDR1 is MGHRA, CDR2 YSYEKL, per germline. Trimming removed 8 bases from V and 4 bases from J, with 14 bases in between. The CDR3 has 13 amino acids. The CDR3 nucleotides are TGCGCCAGCGGCCTTATTAGGGGAGAGACCCAGTACTTC. The encoded protein is CASGLIRGETQYF.

V and J are TRBV5-6 and TRBJ2-3; TRBD2 matches at 14 bases. Looked up from germline, CDR1 is SGHDT and CDR2 is YYEEEE. J gave up 0 bases and V 0 bases, and 0 bases lay outside the gene matches. CDR3 length equals 17 residues. CDR3 loop: CASSLGTSGRSTDTQYF. In nucleotides, the CDR3 is TGTGCCAGCAGCTTGGGGACTAGCGGGAGGAGCACAGATACGCAGTATTTT.

V usage is TRBV27 and J usage is TRBJ2-5; 9 nucleotides align to TRBD1. The germline CDR1 and CDR2 sequences are MNHEY and SMNVEV (reference sequence). V lost 3 bases, J lost 7 bases, and 6 bases stayed unmatched. The CDR3 is 14 amino acids. The CDR3 sequence is CASSLDRGSTTQYF. The CDR3 region has the DNA TGTGCCAGCAGTTTGGACAGGGGTTCGACGACCCAGTACTTC.

The genes are TRBV30 and TRBJ1-5, with 12 bases fitting TRBD1. J lost 0 bases, V lost 2 bases, and 8 bases had no gene match. CDR1 and CDR2 from the germline V gene are GTSNPN and SVGIG (reference sequence). This CDR3 spans 18 amino acids. CDR3 sequence (DNA): TGTGCCTGGAGTTCCGGGACAGGGGGCCTCTATAGCAATCAGCCCCAGCATTTT. This gives the protein CAWSSGTGGLYSNQPQHF.

J is TRBJ2-7 and V is TRBV28, with TRBD1 matching 10 bases. This CDR3 has 15 residues. Germline V gene sequence: CDR1 MDHEN, CDR2 SYDVKM. V shed 5 bases and J 5 bases; nucleotides not matched to a gene: 9. The CDR3 sequence: CASSGGDRGLHEQYF. The CDR3, as DNA: TGTGCCAGCAGTGGGGGGGACAGGGGATTGCACGAGCAGTACTTC.

The rearrangement joins TRBV7-9 to TRBJ1-1, with a tentative D call TRBD1 (5 bases). This CDR3 has 17 amino acids. V dropped 3 bases and J dropped 1 base, with 18 bases sitting between them. Germline values: CDR1 SEHNR, CDR2 FQNEAQ (reference sequence). The CDR3 region is CASSLTVTQTRNTEAFF. In nucleotides, the CDR3 is TGTGCCAGCAGCTTGACAGTAACACAAACAAGGAACACTGAAGCTTTCTTT.

The CDR3 nucleotides are TGTGCCAGCAGTTCCCAGTGTGGGACAGGGTATTGCACAGATACGCAGTATTTT. Encoded protein: CASSSQCGTGYCTDTQYF. V is TRBV27 and J is TRBJ2-3, with 9 bases aligning to TRBD1. Germline CDR1 and CDR2: MNHEY and SMNVEV (reference sequence). This CDR3 is 18 amino acids long. J lost 1 base, V lost 4 bases, and 12 bases had no gene match.

This clone was observed a single time. This sequence joins TRBV7-2 and TRBJ1-5; no definite D call. Trimming took 4 bases from V and 5 from J, leaving 6 bases between them. Per the germline V gene, CDR1 is SGHTA and CDR2 is FQGNSA. The CDR3 contains 12 residues. The CDR3 region is CASSSGYQPQHF. Here the CDR3 DNA reads TGTGCCAGCAGCTCAGGATATCAGCCCCAGCATTTT.

The V call is TRBV5-4, the J call TRBJ1-2, with 8 bases lining up with TRBD1. Germline V lookup: CDR1 SGHNT, CDR2 YYREEE (reference sequence). The junction had 5 bases not matched to a gene; V was cut back by 4 bases and J by 3 bases. This CDR3 region has 14 residues. CDR3 sequence reads: CASSRTGRDYGYTF. The CDR3 region has the DNA TGTGCCAGCAGCCGGACAGGGAGGGACTATGGCTACACCTTC.

This chain connects TRBV30 to TRBJ2-5, with D perhaps TRBD1 (5 bases). Looked up from germline, CDR1 is GTSNPN and CDR2 is SVGIG (reference sequence). The CDR3 length is 13 residues. V lost 1 base to trimming and J lost 2 bases, with 8 bases between them. The CDR3 here is CAWSGGGQETQYF. In DNA, the CDR3 is TGTGCCTGGAGTGGGGGCGGACAAGAGACCCAGTACTTC.

CDR3 nucleotides: TGTGCCAGCAGTGGGCGGGGGCCTAGCACAGATACGCAGTATTTT. Translation gives CASSGRGPSTDTQYF. The chain is built from TRBV2 and TRBJ2-3; a weak D match, TRBD2 (7 bases). Trimming stripped 4 bases from V and 0 bases from J, with 11 bases between. Germline values: CDR1 SNHLY, CDR2 FYNNEI. This CDR3 comprises 15 residues.

This clone has a handful of counts. V gene TRBV6-5 combines with J gene TRBJ2-1, with D maybe TRBD2 (5 bases). CDR3 length: 14 residues. V was shortened by 2 bases and J by 3 bases, with 8 bases between the two germline ends. Per germline, CDR1 MNHEY and CDR2 SVGAGI. CDR3 bases: TGTGCCAGCAGTTACCGAGCGGTCTACAATGAGCAGTTCTTC. Its translation: CASSYRAVYNEQFF.

This clone has a handful of counts. This rearrangement joins TRBV5-6 to TRBJ2-1; 8 nucleotides match TRBD1. The CDR3 runs to 14 residues. J gave up 8 bases and V 3 bases, and 7 bases lay outside the gene matches. Per germline, CDR1 SGHDT and CDR2 YYEEEE. CDR3 residues: CASSSGTGTDEQFF. The CDR3 DNA follows: TGTGCCAGCAGCTCCGGGACAGGCACCGATGAGCAGTTCTTC.

J is TRBJ2-7 and V is TRBV2; TRBD1 aligns across 7 bases. CDR3 size: 15 residues. Germline loops: CDR1 SNHLY, CDR2 FYNNEI. Trimming removed 2 bases from V and 0 bases from J; junction bases left unmatched: 4. This CDR3 is CASSETGQFSYEQYF. The DNA for the CDR3 is TGTGCCAGCAGTGAAACGGGACAGTTCTCCTACGAGCAGTACTTC.

The chain has TRBV19 and TRBJ2-1; TRBD2 aligns across 9 bases. There are 17 residues in the CDR3. V shed 7 bases, J shed 3 bases, and the junction held 13 bases outside the gene matches. From germline, CDR1 is LNHDA and CDR2 SQIVND (reference sequence). In DNA, the CDR3 is TGTGCCAGTATGAACCCCGGGGCTAGCGGGGACTACAATGAGCAGTTCTTC. This gives the protein CASMNPGASGDYNEQFF. Using reference TRBV19 and TRBJ2-1 for the parts outside the CDR3, the full variable domain is DGGITQSPKYLFRKEGQNVTLSCEQNLNHDAMYWYRQDPGQGLRLIYYSQIVNDFQKGDIAEGYSVSREKKESFPLTVTSAQKNPTAFYLCASMNPGASGDYNEQFFGPGTRLTVL.

The rearrangement uses TRBV11-2 and TRBJ1-5; no reliable D call. From germline, CDR1 is SGHAT and CDR2 FQNNGV. This CDR3 comprises 14 residues. V lost 2 bases, J lost 0 bases, and 5 bases lay in between. The CDR3, as DNA: TGTGCCAGCAGCTTAAGCGATAGCAATCAGCCCCAGCATTTT. Residues: CASSLSDSNQPQHF.

The J gene is TRBJ2-1, the V gene TRBV5-6; 13 positions agree with TRBD2. Germline lookup yields CDR1 SGHDT and CDR2 YYEEEE. The CDR3 sequence is 15 residues long. Trimming cost V 3 bases and J 6 bases; bases outside gene matches: 3. The CDR3 spells CASSYGTSGANEQFF. In DNA form, the CDR3 reads TGTGCCAGCAGCTACGGGACTAGCGGGGCCAATGAGCAGTTCTTC.

A few counts support this clone. The CDR3 loop reads CASSLRGKVGSNQPQHF. In DNA, the CDR3 is TGTGCCAGCAGTTTAAGAGGGAAAGTGGGAAGCAATCAGCCCCAGCATTTT. The chain joins TRBV28 to TRBJ1-5; D is unclear. This CDR3 spans 17 amino acids. Deletions cut 2 bases from V and 1 base from J, with 15 bases between. Germline V gene sequence: CDR1 MDHEN, CDR2 SYDVKM.

This clone was counted a single time. J is TRBJ1-2 and V is TRBV7-9; no firm D call. Germline CDR1 and CDR2: SEHNR and FQNEAQ (reference sequence). The CDR3 is 14 amino acids. Trimming stripped 1 base from V and 0 bases from J, with 6 bases between. The CDR3 sequence: CASSLGGSNYGYTF. As DNA, the CDR3 is TGTGCCAGCAGCTTAGGCGGTTCTAACTATGGCTACACCTTC.

The chain uses TRBV15 and TRBJ2-6; D perhaps matches TRBD1 (5 bases). This CDR3 comprises 15 residues. CDR1 and CDR2 from the germline V gene are LNHNV and YYDKDF (reference sequence). Deletions cut 2 bases from V and 0 bases from J, with 5 bases between. The CDR3 loop reads CATSRQGSGANVLTF. As DNA, the CDR3 is TGTGCCACCAGCAGACAGGGCTCTGGGGCCAACGTCCTGACTTTC. The complete variable domain, with remaining parts taken from reference TRBV15 and TRBJ2-6, reads DAMVIQNPRYQVTQFGKPVTLSCSQTLNHNVMYWYQQKSSQAPKLLFHYYDKDFNNEADTPDNFQSRRPNTSFCFLDIRSPGLGDTAMYLCATSRQGSGANVLTFGAGSRLTVL.

The chain links TRBV27 to TRBJ2-7; weak D call: TRBD2 (6 bases). The CDR3 is 16 amino acids. Trimming left V 5 bases short and J 5 bases short, with 22 bases between. The V gene's germline CDR1 is MNHEY and CDR2 SMNVEV (reference sequence). DNA for the CDR3: TGTGCCAGCAGTCCGAGATCGGGACTTAGCAGCCACGAGCAGTACTTC. It is translated as CASSPRSGLSSHEQYF.